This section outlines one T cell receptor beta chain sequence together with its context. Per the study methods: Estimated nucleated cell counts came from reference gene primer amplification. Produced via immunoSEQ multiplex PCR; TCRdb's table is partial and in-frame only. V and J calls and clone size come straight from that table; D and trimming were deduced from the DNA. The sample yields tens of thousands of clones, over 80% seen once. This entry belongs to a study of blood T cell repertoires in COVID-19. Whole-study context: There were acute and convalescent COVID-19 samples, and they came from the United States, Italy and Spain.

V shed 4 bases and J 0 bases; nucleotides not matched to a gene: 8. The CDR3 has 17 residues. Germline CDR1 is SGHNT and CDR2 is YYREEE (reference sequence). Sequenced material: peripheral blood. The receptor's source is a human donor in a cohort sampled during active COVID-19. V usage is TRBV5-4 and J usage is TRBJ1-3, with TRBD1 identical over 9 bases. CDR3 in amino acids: CASSPGTGMSSGNTIYF. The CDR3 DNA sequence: TGTGCCAGCAGCCCAGGGACAGGGATGAGCTCTGGAAACACCATATATTTT.